One sample yielded the 17 T cell receptor beta chains listed below, sequenced in a study of blood T cell repertoires in COVID-19. Clones were sequenced by immunoSEQ multiplex PCR, and TCRdb holds only the in-frame ones, with some missing. The sample shows some 120,000 clones, 77% of them seen only once. Source material: peripheral blood. These receptors all stem from a man older than 75 with acute or convalescent COVID-19.

The chain has TRBV19 and TRBJ1-5; 9 bases agree with TRBD1. CDR1 is LNHDA and CDR2 is SQIVND in the germline V gene (reference sequence). This CDR3 has 15 amino acids. V was pared by 2 bases and J by 11 bases, with 10 bases of the junction left unmatched. For the CDR3, the DNA is TGTGCCAGTAGTATAATGACAGGGGGACGATCGGCCCAGCATTTT. The encoded protein is CASSIMTGGRSAQHF. Based on the CDR3 plus reference TRBV19 and TRBJ1-5, the full variable domain is DGGITQSPKYLFRKEGQNVTLSCEQNLNHDAMYWYRQDPGQGLRLIYYSQIVNDFQKGDIAEGYSVSREKKESFPLTVTSAQKNPTAFYLCASSIMTGGRSAQHFGDGTRLSIL.

The chain has TRBV5-1 and TRBJ2-5, with D possibly TRBD1 on 6 matching bases. Germline V gene lookup returns CDR1 SGHRS and CDR2 YFSETQ. V gave up 3 bases and J gave up 5 bases, with 14 bases separating them. This CDR3 is built from 14 residues. The CDR3 DNA is TGCGCCAGCAGCTACGAAGGGGGAGCGGAGACCCAGTACTTC. Amino acids: CASSYEGGAETQYF.

Of note for this clone: An end of the junction does not agree with germline; a read error may underlie this. The chain has TRBV5-4 and TRBJ1-1; D is unclear. The CDR3 length is 11 residues. Germline CDR1 reads SGHNT; CDR2 reads YYREEE (reference sequence). CDR3 DNA sequence: TGTGCCAGCAGCTTAAACAGTGAAGCTTTCTTT. This sequence encodes CASSLNSEAFF. Variable domain in full (rest from reference TRBV5-4 and TRBJ1-1): ETGVTQSPTHLIKTRGQQVTLRCSSQSGHNTVSWYQQALGQGPQFIFQYYREEENGRGNFPPRFSGLQFPNYSSELNVNALELDDSALYLCASSLNSEAFFGQGTRLTVV.

The genes are TRBV6-6 and TRBJ2-3; TRBD2 aligns across 8 bases. The CDR3 has 17 residues. The germline CDR1 and CDR2 sequences are MNHNY and SVGAGI (reference sequence). V trimming: 5 bases; J trimming: 1 base; junction bases outside the gene matches: 11. The CDR3 sequence is CASSPPGWRGGTDTQYF. As DNA, the CDR3 is TGTGCCAGCAGTCCCCCGGGCTGGCGGGGGGGCACAGATACGCAGTATTTT.

The V call is TRBV18, the J call TRBJ1-1; D remains ambiguous. CDR1 is KGHSH, CDR2 LQKENI, per germline. This CDR3 region has 13 residues. V shed 4 bases and J shed 3 bases, with 9 bases lying between them. In DNA form, the CDR3 reads TGTGCCAGCTCACAAACAAGTTACACTGAAGCTTTCTTT. This gives the protein CASSQTSYTEAFF. The whole variable domain, filled in from reference TRBV18 and TRBJ1-1, reads NAGVMQNPRHLVRRRGQEARLRCSPMKGHSHVYWYRQLPEEGLKFMVYLQKENIIDESGMPKERFSAEFPKEGPSILRIQQVVRGDSAAYFCASSQTSYTEAFFGQGTRLTVV.

The chain is built from TRBV11-3 and TRBJ1-5; D is ambiguous. This CDR3 has 18 amino acids. Germline V gene sequence: CDR1 SGHNT, CDR2 YENEEA. Trimming pared 0 bases from V and 3 bases from J, leaving 18 bases between. The CDR3 loop reads CASSLEVFCWAVNQPQHF. The CDR3, as DNA: TGTGCCAGCAGCTTAGAAGTCTTTTGTTGGGCAGTCAATCAGCCCCAGCATTTT.

This clone appeared once. This chain connects TRBV11-2 to TRBJ2-1; D might be TRBD2 (5 bases). Germline CDR1 is SGHAT and CDR2 is FQNNGV. The V and J ends lost 5 bases and 6 bases respectively, with 17 bases between them. This CDR3 is built from 15 residues. The CDR3 DNA reads TGTGCCAGCAGCCTACCCGGGGTACAGCCCAATGAGCAGTTCTTC. Its translation is CASSLPGVQPNEQFF.

The V call is TRBV4-1, the J call TRBJ2-1; TRBD2 is a possible D gene (5 bases). This CDR3 comprises 15 residues. Deletions cut 0 bases from V and 7 bases from J, with 13 bases between. Looked up from germline, CDR1 is MGHRA and CDR2 is YSYEKL. The CDR3 region has the DNA TGCGCCAGCAGCCAAGACCCCGGACGAGGGAATGAGCAGTTCTTC. Its protein is CASSQDPGRGNEQFF.

The chain carries TRBV30 and TRBJ1-5; D may be TRBD1 (5 bases). The length of the CDR3 is 15 residues. Trimming removed 0 bases from V and 1 base from J, with 10 bases in between. Germline V gene sequence: CDR1 GTSNPN, CDR2 SVGIG (reference sequence). The CDR3 bases are TGTGCCTGGAGTGTGGCAGGGATGAGCAATCAGCCCCAGCATTTT. Amino acid sequence: CAWSVAGMSNQPQHF.

The rearrangement uses TRBV6-1 and TRBJ2-1, with D unresolved. V was clipped by 2 bases and J by 4 bases, with 12 bases between them. Germline V lookup: CDR1 MNHNS, CDR2 SASEGT. CDR3 length: 15 amino acids. CDR3 DNA: TGTGCCAGCAGTGAACAACCAACCACTTACAATGAGCAGTTCTTC. This sequence encodes CASSEQPTTYNEQFF.

CDR3 loop: CASSVTGGEVEQYF. In DNA form, the CDR3 reads TGTGCCAGTAGTGTAACAGGGGGCGAGGTCGAGCAGTACTTC. V gene TRBV19 combines with J gene TRBJ2-7, with 9 bases aligning to TRBD1. Trimming removed 5 bases from V and 6 bases from J; junction bases left unmatched: 8. The germline V gene has CDR1 LNHDA and CDR2 SQIVND (reference sequence). The CDR3 covers 14 residues. The full variable domain, completed using reference TRBV19 and TRBJ2-7, is DGGITQSPKYLFRKEGQNVTLSCEQNLNHDAMYWYRQDPGQGLRLIYYSQIVNDFQKGDIAEGYSVSREKKESFPLTVTSAQKNPTAFYLCASSVTGGEVEQYFGPGTRLTVT.

V gene TRBV29-1 combines with J gene TRBJ2-5; TRBD1 matches at 11 bases. CDR1 and CDR2 (germline): SQVTM, ANQGSEA. This CDR3 is 14 amino acids long. V lost 7 bases and J lost 2; bases outside the gene matches: 6. CDR3 coding DNA: TGCAGCGGCAGGGACAGGGGGTGGCAAGAGACCCAGTACTTC. Translation: CSGRDRGWQETQYF.

The chain employs TRBV30 and TRBJ1-2; TRBD1 is a possible D gene (6 bases). The ends were cut back, 2 bases at V and 5 bases at J, with 18 bases in the middle. The CDR3 sequence is 15 residues long. The germline CDR1 and CDR2 sequences are GTSNPN and SVGIG (reference sequence). The CDR3 protein is CAWSPPRQALYGYTF. The CDR3 region has the DNA TGTGCCTGGAGTCCCCCCAGACAGGCCCTATATGGCTACACCTTC.

The chain is built from TRBV3-1 (or the pseudogene TRBV3-2) and TRBJ1-6, with D perhaps TRBD1 (6 bases). The V and J ends lost 2 bases and 8 bases respectively, with 13 bases between them. The CDR3 runs 15 residues. Germline assignment: CDR1 LGHDT and CDR2 YNNKEL (reference sequence). The CDR3 sequence is CASSQTGRGDSPLHF. The CDR3 DNA is TGTGCCAGCAGCCAAACAGGGCGAGGGGATTCACCCCTCCACTTT.

V usage is TRBV6-6 and J usage is TRBJ1-2; D remains ambiguous. CDR1 is MNHNY, CDR2 SVGAGI, per germline (reference sequence). V was cut by 8 bases and J by 2 bases, with 15 bases left in between. This CDR3 is 14 amino acids long. Here the CDR3 reads CASYTLGSNYGYTF. Here the CDR3 DNA reads TGTGCCAGCTACACCTTGGGCAGCAACTATGGCTACACCTTC.

The genes are TRBV5-1 and TRBJ1-3, with 8 bases that match TRBD1. The germline CDR1 and CDR2 sequences are SGHRS and YFSETQ. Trimming removed 4 bases from V and 3 bases from J; junction bases left unmatched: 9. The CDR3 sequence is 16 residues long. The CDR3 is CASSLGQGAIGNTIYF. The CDR3 DNA is TGCGCCAGCAGCCTAGGGCAGGGGGCCATTGGAAACACCATATATTTT.

The chain recombines TRBV2 with TRBJ1-5, with a weak D call TRBD1 (6 bases). The ends were cut back, 6 bases at V and 3 bases at J, with 18 bases in the middle. The CDR3 length is 16 residues. Germline CDR1 and CDR2: SNHLY and FYNNEI. The CDR3 nucleotides read TGTGCCAGCAGGGGCGACGGACAGCCTTCCAATCAGCCCCAGCATTTT. The encoded protein is CASRGDGQPSNQPQHF.